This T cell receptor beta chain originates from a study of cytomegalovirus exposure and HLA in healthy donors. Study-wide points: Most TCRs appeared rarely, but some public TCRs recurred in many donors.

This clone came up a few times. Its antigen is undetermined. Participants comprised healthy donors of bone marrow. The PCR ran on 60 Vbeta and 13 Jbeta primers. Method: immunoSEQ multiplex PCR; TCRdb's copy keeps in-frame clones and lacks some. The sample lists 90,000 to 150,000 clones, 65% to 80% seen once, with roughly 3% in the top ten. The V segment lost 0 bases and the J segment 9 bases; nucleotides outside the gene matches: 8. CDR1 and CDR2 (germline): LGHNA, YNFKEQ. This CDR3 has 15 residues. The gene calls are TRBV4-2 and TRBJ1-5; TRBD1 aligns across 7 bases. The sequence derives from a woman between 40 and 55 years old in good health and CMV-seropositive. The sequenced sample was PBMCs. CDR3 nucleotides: TGTGCCAGCAGCCAAGAAGAAACAGGGGTTGGGCCCCAGCATTTT. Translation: CASSQEETGVGPQHF.